The rows below give T cell receptor beta chains drawn from one sample of a study of OX40 agonist ivuxolimab in advanced cancers. The data were produced by immunoSEQ multiplex PCR, yet TCRdb's version contains in-frame clones alone and is incomplete. Of more than 65,000 clones in the sample, around 80% were seen once. Here the sequenced sample was CD4+ or CD8+ T cells sorted from blood, taken in a trial of the OX40 agonist ivuxolimab. The source of these receptors is an adult with an advanced solid tumor such as melanoma, head and neck, liver or kidney cancer. Each CDR3 is given with its conserved first and last residue. The order of the fields is J gene, clone size, D gene, CDR3 length, V gene, CDR3 DNA, CDR3 protein. A D gene is named only where the DNA matches it firmly. The size of a clone is reported for some rows only, either as once, few or many, or as a class for expanded clones.

TRBJ2-2	-	-	14	TRBV5-1	TGCGCCAGCAGGCTGACAGTCAACACCGGGGAGCTGTTTTTT	CASRLTVNTGELFF
TRBJ1-2	-	-	15	TRBV5-1	TGCGCCAGCAGCGCCTCAGGGAATTCTAACTATGGCTACACCTTC	CASSASGNSNYGYTF
TRBJ1-1	few	-	13	TRBV27	TGTGCCAGCAGTTTAGTAGCGGACACTGAAGCTTTCTTT	CASSLVADTEAFF
TRBJ1-5	-	-	14	TRBV27	TGTGCCAGCAGTTACAGAGATAGCAATCAGCCCCAGCATTTT	CASSYRDSNQPQHF
TRBJ1-5	-	TRBD1	15	TRBV5-1	TGTGCCAGCAGCTTGGGACAGGTCTTCAATCAGCCCCAGCATTTT	CASSLGQVFNQPQHF
TRBJ1-1	-	TRBD1	13	TRBV29-1	TGCAGCGTTGGAAGGGACAGCTACACTGAAGCTTTCTTT	CSVGRDSYTEAFF
TRBJ1-1	-	-	18	TRBV19	TGTGCCAGTAGTATAGGCGGGGGGCGTATTCTTGGGAACACTGAAGCTTTCTTT	CASSIGGGRILGNTEAFF
TRBJ1-1	-	-	15	TRBV2	TGTGCCAGCAGTGTAGGCAGACCCATGAACACTGAAGCTTTCTTT	CASSVGRPMNTEAFF
TRBJ2-5	-	TRBD1	16	TRBV13	TGTGCCAGCAGCTTAGCCGGGACAGGGGGACAAGAGACCCAGTACTTC	CASSLAGTGGQETQYF
TRBJ2-3	-	-	14	TRBV5-1	TGCGCCAGCAGCTCGTATGCAGTCACAGATACGCAGTATTTT	CASSSYAVTDTQYF